These T cell receptor beta chains were read from a single sample in a study of siplizumab effects on memory and regulatory T cells. The protocol was immunoSEQ multiplex PCR, while the TCRdb copy is restricted to in-frame clones and leaves out a portion. The data show approximately 100,000 clones, over 90% seen once. Sequencing was done on a sample of non-Treg CD4+ T cells sorted from blood. These receptors all come from a human donor in good health. The CDR3 runs from the conserved cysteine through the conserved F or W. Each record gives: V gene, clone size, D gene, J gene, CDR3 length, CDR3 protein, CDR3 DNA. A D gene is named only where the DNA matches it firmly. The size entry is marked missing in some rows and otherwise reads once, few, many or a size class.

TRBV4-2,NA,TRBD2,TRBJ2-4,15,CASSQDLAGRNIQYF,TGTGCCAGCAGCCAAGATCTAGCGGGAAGAAACATTCAGTACTTC
TRBV7-3,NA,TRBD1,TRBJ1-6,16,CASSVTGGSYNSPLHF,TGTGCCAGCAGCGTGACAGGGGGCTCCTATAATTCACCCCTCCACTTT
TRBV18,few,NA,TRBJ1-5,13,CASSLYNDQPQHF,TGTGCCAGCTCACTATACAATGATCAGCCCCAGCATTTT
TRBV29-1,NA,NA,TRBJ2-1,14,CSVGDDSRYNEQFF,TGCAGCGTTGGAGACGACAGCCGGTACAATGAGCAGTTCTTC
TRBV23-1,NA,NA,TRBJ2-3,13,CASSQPWKDTQYF,TGCGCCAGCAGTCAACCTTGGAAAGATACGCAGTATTTT
TRBV2,once,NA,TRBJ2-7,14,CASSEAGGLYEQYF,TGTGCCAGCAGTGAAGCTGGGGGGTTATACGAGCAGTACTTC
TRBV7-9,NA,NA,TRBJ1-2,15,CASSLGQNFNYGYTF,TGTGCCAGCAGCTTAGGGCAGAACTTTAACTATGGCTACACCTTC
TRBV4-3,NA,TRBD2,TRBJ2-2,15,CASSLAGGNTGELFF,TGCGCCAGCAGTTTAGCGGGAGGGAACACCGGGGAGCTGTTTTTT
TRBV29-1,NA,TRBD2,TRBJ2-1,18,CSVEDLLPGREASNEQFF,TGCAGCGTTGAAGATCTTCTCCCGGGGAGGGAGGCAAGCAATGAGCAGTTCTTC
TRBV10-3,NA,NA,TRBJ1-1,14,CAISSQRGNAEAFF,TGTGCCATCAGCTCCCAACGGGGGAACGCTGAAGCTTTCTTT
TRBV19,once,TRBD1,TRBJ1-5,15,CASTSGGIGNQPQHF,TGTGCCAGTACCTCAGGGGGCATTGGCAATCAGCCCCAGCATTTT
TRBV6-1,once,NA,TRBJ1-5,15,CASSLGTSSNQPQHF,TGTGCCAGCAGCCTAGGGACAAGTAGCAATCAGCCCCAGCATTTT
TRBV6-5,NA,NA,TRBJ2-1,11,CASSKVNEQFF,TGTGCCAGCAGTAAGGTAAATGAGCAGTTCTTC
TRBV6-6,NA,NA,TRBJ2-1,14,CASSSRGTDNEQFF,TGTGCCAGCAGCTCCCGCGGGACCGACAATGAGCAGTTCTTC
TRBV30,NA,TRBD1,TRBJ1-5,15,CAWRRGQGSNQPQHF,TGTGCCTGGAGAAGGGGACAGGGTAGCAATCAGCCCCAGCATTTT
TRBV6-5,NA,NA,TRBJ2-1,14,CASSYSRGSGEQFF,TGTGCCAGCAGTTACTCCCGGGGCAGCGGTGAGCAGTTCTTC
TRBV29-1,NA,NA,TRBJ2-7,13,CSVGWDISYEQYF,TGCAGCGTTGGCTGGGACATCTCCTACGAGCAGTACTTC
TRBV5-5,NA,NA,TRBJ2-5,14,CASSPRIGQETQYF,TGTGCCAGCAGCCCCCGAATTGGGCAAGAGACCCAGTACTTC
TRBV6-5,NA,TRBD1,TRBJ1-1,13,CASNDRVNTEAFF,TGTGCCAGCAACGACAGGGTGAACACTGAAGCTTTCTTT
TRBV28,NA,NA,TRBJ2-1,13,CASRGQLVYEQFF,TGTGCCAGCAGGGGACAACTAGTCTATGAGCAGTTCTTC
TRBV6-5,NA,NA,TRBJ2-3,15,CASSAQGLSTDTQYF,TGTGCCAGCAGTGCCCAGGGACTGAGCACAGATACGCAGTATTTT
TRBV9,NA,NA,TRBJ1-2,14,CASSVGRDLYGYTF,TGTGCCAGCAGCGTAGGCAGGGACCTATATGGCTACACCTTC
TRBV7-2,NA,NA,TRBJ2-5,13,CASSFYSSETQYF,TGTGCCAGCAGCTTCTACAGTTCAGAGACCCAGTACTTC
TRBV2,NA,NA,TRBJ1-5,13,CASSGSWRQPQHF,TGTGCCAGCAGTGGATCTTGGCGACAGCCCCAGCATTTT
TRBV7-9,NA,NA,TRBJ1-5,13,CASSLQGDQPQHF,TGTGCCAGCAGCTTACAGGGAGATCAGCCCCAGCATTTT
TRBV9,NA,NA,TRBJ2-7,13,CARSYLASYEQYF,TGTGCCAGGTCTTACCTAGCGAGTTACGAGCAGTACTTC
TRBV7-3,once,TRBD1,TRBJ2-1,15,CASSQTGGAINEQFF,TGTGCCAGCAGCCAAACAGGGGGCGCGATCAATGAGCAGTTCTTC
TRBV5-1,once,TRBD2,TRBJ2-7,14,CASQPGTSPYEQYF,TGCGCCAGCCAACCCGGGACTAGTCCCTACGAGCAGTACTTC
TRBV5-6,NA,TRBD1,TRBJ1-2,15,CASSSPDRFLYGYTF,TGTGCCAGCAGCTCCCCGGACAGGTTCCTCTATGGCTACACCTTC
TRBV19,few,TRBD2,TRBJ2-3,15,CASRQTGLGTDTQYF,TGTGCCAGTAGACAAACGGGACTAGGCACAGATACGCAGTATTTT
TRBV12-5,NA,NA,TRBJ1-4,14,CASGSLGLGEKLFF,TGTGCTAGTGGTTCCTTAGGCTTGGGAGAAAAACTGTTTTTT